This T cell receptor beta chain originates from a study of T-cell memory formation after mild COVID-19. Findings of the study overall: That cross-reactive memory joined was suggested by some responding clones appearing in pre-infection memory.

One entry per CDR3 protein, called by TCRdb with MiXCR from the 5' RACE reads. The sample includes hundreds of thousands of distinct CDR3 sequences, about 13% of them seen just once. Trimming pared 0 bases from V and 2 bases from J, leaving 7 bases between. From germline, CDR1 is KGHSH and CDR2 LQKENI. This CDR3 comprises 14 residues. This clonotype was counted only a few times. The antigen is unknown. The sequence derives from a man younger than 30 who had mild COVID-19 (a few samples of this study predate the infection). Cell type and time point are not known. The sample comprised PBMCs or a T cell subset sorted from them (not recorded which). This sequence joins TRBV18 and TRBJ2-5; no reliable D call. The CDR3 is CASSPPNRQETQYF. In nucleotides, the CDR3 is TGTGCCAGCTCACCACCAAACCGTCAAGAGACCCAGTACTTC.